The text below deals with one T cell receptor (beta chain). The data stem from a study of blood T cell repertoires in COVID-19. The CDR3 sequence is 13 residues long. V was shortened by 3 bases and J by 8 bases, with 13 bases between the two germline ends. Germline-derived CDR1 and CDR2 are KGHSH and LQKENI. Clones were read by immunoSEQ multiplex PCR, and TCRdb kept only the in-frame ones, dropping some. This sample has 190,000 or so clones; 85% occur once, and the top ten carry approximately 18%. Sequenced sample: PBMCs or T cells enriched from blood (not recorded which). This chain connects TRBV18 to TRBJ1-2; a possible D gene is TRBD1 (5 bases). The receptor was derived from a man between 35 and 55 years old who had recovered from COVID-19. The CDR3 sequence: CASSPTGEGGYTF. CDR3 nucleotides: TGTGCCAGCTCACCGACGGGGGAAGGCGGCTACACCTTC.